This TCR beta chain was captured in a study of cytomegalovirus exposure and HLA in healthy donors. Background on the study: Around 78 million unique TCR sequences came from HLA-typed donors in an early release. Study-wide points: The authors later linked a missense DCLRE1C variant to TCR beta V- and J-gene trimming. In a later analysis, a genetic analysis reported fewer productive-TCR N-insertions in an Asian-associated ancestry cluster than the cohort average. A few CMV-associated chains proved CMV antigen-specific in vitro.

PCR was performed using 60 Vbeta and 13 Jbeta primers. The repertoire was sequenced with immunoSEQ multiplex PCR; TCRdb's copy has only in-frame clones and lacks some. The sample has approximately 120,000 clones; 75% to 85% are singletons. Turning to this clone: Its target is unknown.

The sequencing sample was made of PBMCs. This sequence was found in a man aged 35 to 55 in good health and CMV-seronegative.

DNA of the CDR3: TGCGCCAGCAGTGAAGGGGGGACAGGGATGCCCTCTGGAAACACCATATATTTT. This encodes CASSEGGTGMPSGNTIYF. The rearrangement joins TRBV10-1 to TRBJ1-3, with 9 positions matching TRBD1. CDR1 is WNHNN, CDR2 SYGVQD, per germline (reference sequence). Trimming at V came to 3 bases and at J to 0 bases, leaving 9 bases not matched to a gene. This CDR3 is built from 18 residues.